These 17 T cell receptor beta chains were all obtained from the same sample, sequenced in a study of siplizumab effects on memory and regulatory T cells. Some clones are missing from TCRdb's copy, which holds only in-frame ones; the method was immunoSEQ multiplex PCR. The sample shows about 82,000 clones, roughly 87% of them seen only once. The sequenced sample was Tregs sorted from blood. Source of these receptors: a human donor in good health.

This rearrangement joins TRBV2 to TRBJ1-5, with TRBD1 matching over 7 bases. Unmatched junction bases numbered 4, after V lost 6 bases and J lost 5 bases. Germline V CDR1 and CDR2: SNHLY, FYNNEI. This CDR3 contains 13 residues. The CDR3 DNA is TGTGCCAGCAGGTTCGACAGGGATCAGCCCCAGCATTTT. This sequence encodes CASRFDRDQPQHF. Filled out from reference TRBV2 and TRBJ1-5, the complete variable domain reads EPEVTQTPSHQVTQMGQEVILRCVPISNHLYFYWYRQILGQKVEFLVSFYNNEISEKSEIFDDQFSVERPDGSNFTLKIRSTKLEDSAMYFCASRFDRDQPQHFGDGTRLSIL.

The chain recombines TRBV4-1 with TRBJ1-2, with TRBD1 as a possible D gene (5 bases). CDR1 and CDR2 from the germline V gene are MGHRA and YSYEKL. Trimming left V 6 bases short and J 2 bases short, with 19 bases between. This CDR3 spans 16 amino acids. The CDR3 sequence: CASSPPGTEKNYGYTF. The DNA of the CDR3 is TGCGCCAGCAGTCCTCCGGGGACGGAGAAAAACTATGGCTACACCTTC.

The chain links TRBV7-9 to TRBJ2-3; maybe TRBD2 (6 bases). Germline lookup yields CDR1 SEHNR and CDR2 FQNEAQ (reference sequence). Deletions cut 5 bases from V and 1 base from J, with 7 bases between. This CDR3 is 13 amino acids long. The CDR3 region is CASSQRGTDTQYF. CDR3 coding DNA: TGTGCCAGCAGCCAGCGGGGCACAGATACGCAGTATTTT.

The gene calls are TRBV7-2 and TRBJ2-3; TRBD2 matches 7 bases. The CDR3 runs 19 residues. J gave up 0 bases and V 5 bases, and 17 bases lay outside the gene matches. Germline CDR1 SGHTA, CDR2 FQGNSA. The CDR3 loop reads CASSRGLGGVQSSTDTQYF. Written as DNA, the CDR3 is TGTGCCAGCAGCCGTGGCTTGGGAGGGGTCCAATCTAGCACAGATACGCAGTATTTT.

The chain links TRBV11-3 to TRBJ2-2; D call uncertain. V dropped 4 bases and J dropped 0 bases, with 12 bases sitting between them. Germline V gene data show CDR1 as SGHNT and CDR2 as YENEEA. The CDR3 is made up of 16 amino acids. The CDR3, as DNA: TGTGCCAGCAGCTCGCGGCAGAGAGCGAACACCGGGGAGCTGTTTTTT. It specifies CASSSRQRANTGELFF.

The CDR3 DNA is TGTGCCAGCAGCTTAAGACAGGGGTCCCCCTACGAGCAGTACTTC. It specifies CASSLRQGSPYEQYF. The J gene is TRBJ2-7, the V gene TRBV7-2; 8 positions agree with TRBD1. The CDR3 consists of 15 residues. Germline CDR1 is SGHTA and CDR2 is FQGNSA. V lost 2 bases to trimming and J lost 2 bases; unmatched junction nucleotides: 5.

This clone showed up just once. The chain uses TRBV7-2 and TRBJ2-1; 8 bases are a match to TRBD2. The CDR3 spans 16 residues. Germline-derived CDR1 and CDR2 are SGHTA and FQGNSA. V was pared by 1 base and J by 6 bases, with 8 bases of the junction left unmatched. CDR3: CASSLGAGGFVNEQFF. The CDR3, as DNA: TGTGCCAGCAGCTTAGGGGCGGGGGGCTTCGTCAATGAGCAGTTCTTC.

The chain joins TRBV7-2 to TRBJ2-5; TRBD1 aligns across 8 bases. The CDR3 loop spans 16 amino acids. The V and J ends lost 3 bases and 5 bases, in that order; junction bases with no gene match: 11. Germline assignment: CDR1 SGHTA and CDR2 FQGNSA. CDR3 coding DNA: TGTGCCAGCAGCTTTGCCGGACAGGGTTCTTCTGAGACCCAGTACTTC. Translating it yields CASSFAGQGSSETQYF.

V gene TRBV15 combines with J gene TRBJ2-5, with D uncertain. CDR1 and CDR2 from the germline V gene are LNHNV and YYDKDF (reference sequence). This CDR3 is 14 amino acids long. Trimming took 0 bases from V and 3 from J, leaving 8 bases between them. The CDR3 loop reads CATSRDGLEETQYF. The CDR3 nucleotides are TGTGCCACCAGCAGAGATGGCTTGGAAGAGACCCAGTACTTC.

The chain joins TRBV6-6 to TRBJ2-7; D ambiguous. The CDR3 spans 12 residues. Germline CDR1 reads MNHNY; CDR2 reads SVGAGI (reference sequence). The germline V and J ends were trimmed by 3 bases and 7 bases, with 10 bases remaining between them. For the CDR3, the DNA is TGTGCCAGCAGTTATAGGCTGGGGGAGCAGTACTTC. It encodes CASSYRLGEQYF.

V is TRBV12-5 and J is TRBJ1-4; 8 bases are shared with TRBD1. The CDR3 is 19 residues long. From germline, CDR1 is LGHNT and CDR2 FRNRAP. The junction had 16 bases not matched to a gene; V was cut back by 5 bases and J by 2 bases. CDR3: CASGAPPGTGSGTNEKLFF. CDR3 coding DNA: TGTGCTAGTGGTGCCCCCCCCGGGACAGGAAGTGGTACTAATGAAAAACTGTTTTTT.

This clone was observed a handful of times. This chain links TRBV28 with TRBJ1-2, with 7 positions matching TRBD1. Germline V gene sequence: CDR1 MDHEN, CDR2 SYDVKM. The CDR3 contains 13 residues. Trimming at V came to 2 bases and at J to 4 bases, leaving 1 base not matched to a gene. CDR3 region: CASSLGQAYGYTF. The CDR3 DNA follows: TGTGCCAGCAGTTTAGGACAGGCCTATGGCTACACCTTC.

V and J are TRBV4-2 and TRBJ2-1; 8 bases fit TRBD2. Germline V gives CDR1 LGHNA, CDR2 YNFKEQ. CDR3 length equals 14 residues. V lost 5 bases, J lost 6 bases, and 6 bases stayed unmatched. CDR3 coding DNA: TGTGCCAGCAGCTTAACGGGGGGGCCCAATGAGCAGTTCTTC. Residues: CASSLTGGPNEQFF.

The chain recombines TRBV2 with TRBJ1-3; D is ambiguous. Germline V gene lookup returns CDR1 SNHLY and CDR2 FYNNEI. V lost 3 bases to trimming and J lost 4 bases, with 4 bases between them. The CDR3 sequence is 12 residues long. The CDR3 DNA reads as TGTGCCAGCAGTGACAGAGGAAACACCATATATTTT. It encodes CASSDRGNTIYF.

This chain connects TRBV9 to TRBJ2-1; 11 positions agree with TRBD2. CDR3 size: 16 residues. V was clipped by 3 bases and J by 4 bases; unmatched bases: 6. Germline CDR1 and CDR2: SGDLS and YYNGEE. The DNA for the CDR3 is TGTGCCAGCAGCGCGCTGGGACTAGCGGATTACAATGAGCAGTTCTTC. Residues: CASSALGLADYNEQFF.

This clone was recorded only once. This chain links TRBV10-3 with TRBJ2-6, with D unclear. V was pared by 5 bases and J by 0 bases, with 17 bases between. The CDR3 contains 18 residues. Germline V lookup: CDR1 ENHRY, CDR2 SYGVKD. The CDR3 DNA sequence: TGTGCCATCAGTCCTTCCTATATCGACAACTCTGGGGCCAACGTCCTGACTTTC. Amino acids: CAISPSYIDNSGANVLTF.

This clone was recorded only once. Germline is not matched at one junction end, which may reflect a read error. V usage is TRBV6-5 and J usage is TRBJ1-4, with a weak D call TRBD1 (5 bases). The CDR3 runs to 14 residues. Germline CDR1 and CDR2: MNHEY and SVGAGI. This CDR3 reads CASRYSLRDEKLFF. CDR3 nucleotide sequence: TGTGCCAGCAGATACTCGCTCAGGGATGAAAAACTGTTTTTT.